This TCR beta chain was captured in a study of T-cell memory formation after mild COVID-19. V lost 0 bases and J lost 0, with 7 bases in between. This CDR3 region has 15 residues. Germline V lookup: CDR1 SGHRS, CDR2 YFSETQ. Each CDR3 protein gets one entry after TCRdb re-called the 5' RACE reads with MiXCR. The data hold hundreds of thousands of distinct CDR3 sequences, with 20% to 30% observed a single time. The sample taken for sequencing was PBMCs or a T cell subset sorted from them (not recorded which). The sequence was collected from an adult woman who had mild COVID-19 (a few samples of this study predate the infection). Cell type and time point are not known. This chain links TRBV5-1 with TRBJ1-3; D gene ambiguous. The CDR3 reads CASSLARSSGNTIYF. The CDR3 DNA reads as TGCGCCAGCAGCTTGGCACGAAGCTCTGGAAACACCATATATTTT. The whole variable domain, remainder taken from reference TRBV5-1 and TRBJ1-3, is KAGVTQTPRYLIKTRGQQVTLSCSPISGHRSVSWYQQTPGQGLQFLFEYFSETQRNKGNFPGRFSGRQFSNSRSEMNVSTLELGDSALYLCASSLARSSGNTIYFGEGSWLTVV.